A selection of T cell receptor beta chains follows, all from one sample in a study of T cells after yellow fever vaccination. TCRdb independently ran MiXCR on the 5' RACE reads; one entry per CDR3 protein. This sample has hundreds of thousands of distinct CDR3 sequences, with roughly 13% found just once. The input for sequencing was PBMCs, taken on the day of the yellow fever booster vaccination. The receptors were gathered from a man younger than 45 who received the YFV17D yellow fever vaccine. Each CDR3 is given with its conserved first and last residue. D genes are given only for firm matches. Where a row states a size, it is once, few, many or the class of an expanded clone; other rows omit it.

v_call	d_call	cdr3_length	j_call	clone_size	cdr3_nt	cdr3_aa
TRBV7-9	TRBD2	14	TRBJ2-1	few	TGTGCCAGCAGCTTACCCGGGACTAGAAATGAGCAGTTCTTC	CASSLPGTRNEQFF
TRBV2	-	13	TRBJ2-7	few	TGTGCCACCTCCACCGGGAGTGACTACGAGCAGTACTTC	CATSTGSDYEQYF
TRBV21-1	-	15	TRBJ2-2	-	TGTGCCAGCAGCAAAGTGGCCAGACACACCGGGGAGCTGTTTTTT	CASSKVARHTGELFF
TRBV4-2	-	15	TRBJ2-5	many	TGTGCCAGCAGCCAACAACAGGGACCAGGGGAGACCCAGTACTTC	CASSQQQGPGETQYF
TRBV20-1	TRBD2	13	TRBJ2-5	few	TGCAGTGCTACCCGGACTAGCGGGAGCTCCCAGTACTTC	CSATRTSGSSQYF
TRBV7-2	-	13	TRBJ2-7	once	TGTGCCAGCAGCTTAGTCGTTTTCGACGAGCAGTACTTC	CASSLVVFDEQYF
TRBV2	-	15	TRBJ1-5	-	TGTGCCAGCAGGGACTACAGGAGTAGCAATCAGCCCCAGCATTTT	CASRDYRSSNQPQHF
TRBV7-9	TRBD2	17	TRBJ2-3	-	TGTGCCAGCAGCCCTGTTTCTACGGGACTAGTCGCAGATACGCAGTATTTT	CASSPVSTGLVADTQYF
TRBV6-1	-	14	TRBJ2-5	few	TGTGCCAGCAGCAGGCGGGGTCGGGGGGAGACCCAGTACTTC	CASSRRGRGETQYF
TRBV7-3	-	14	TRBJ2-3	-	TGTGCCAGCAGCTTAACGAGGGACACAGATACGCAGTATTTT	CASSLTRDTDTQYF
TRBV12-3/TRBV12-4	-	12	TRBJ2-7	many	TGTGCCAGCAGCCCGGAGGGCTACGAGCAGTACTTC	CASSPEGYEQYF
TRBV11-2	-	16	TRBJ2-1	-	TGTGCCAGCAGCTTAGAAGACCTAGCCCGATTTGGTGAGCAGTTCTTC	CASSLEDLARFGEQFF
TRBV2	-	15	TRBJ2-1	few	TGTGCCAGCAGTGGCCTAGCGTGGAGGGCCAATGAGCAGTTCTTC	CASSGLAWRANEQFF
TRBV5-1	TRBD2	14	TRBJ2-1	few	TGCGCCAGCAGCTCGCATAGCGGGGTGGATGAGCAGTTCTTC	CASSSHSGVDEQFF
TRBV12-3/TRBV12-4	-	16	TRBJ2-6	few	TGTGCCAGCAGCCGGGACGGGTTCTCTGGGGCCAACGTCCTGACTTTC	CASSRDGFSGANVLTF
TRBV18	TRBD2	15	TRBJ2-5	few	TGTGCCAGCTCAGCGACAGGACTAGCGGGAGAGACCCAGTACTTC	CASSATGLAGETQYF
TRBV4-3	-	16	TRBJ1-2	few	TGCGCCAGCAGCCAAGATCCGGTAGGATCCCTCTATGGCTACACCTTC	CASSQDPVGSLYGYTF
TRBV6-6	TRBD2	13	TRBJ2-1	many	TGTGCCAGCACCCAGACTAGCGGGAGTGGAGAGTTCTTC	CASTQTSGSGEFF
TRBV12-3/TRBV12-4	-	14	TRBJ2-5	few	TGTGCCAGCAGTTTGGGCAGTCCAGGAGAGACCCAGTACTTC	CASSLGSPGETQYF
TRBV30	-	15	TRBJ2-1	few	TGTGCCTGGAGTCCCCCCCCTGGCGGGGAAAATGAGCAGTTCTTC	CAWSPPPGGENEQFF
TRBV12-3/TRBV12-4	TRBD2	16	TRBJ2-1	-	TGTGCCAGCAGTTTAGCGCGCACTAGCGGGGTCAATGAGCAGTTCTTC	CASSLARTSGVNEQFF
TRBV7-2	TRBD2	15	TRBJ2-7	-	TGTGCCAGCAGTACCGGGACTAGCCTGTCCTACGAGCAGTACTTC	CASSTGTSLSYEQYF